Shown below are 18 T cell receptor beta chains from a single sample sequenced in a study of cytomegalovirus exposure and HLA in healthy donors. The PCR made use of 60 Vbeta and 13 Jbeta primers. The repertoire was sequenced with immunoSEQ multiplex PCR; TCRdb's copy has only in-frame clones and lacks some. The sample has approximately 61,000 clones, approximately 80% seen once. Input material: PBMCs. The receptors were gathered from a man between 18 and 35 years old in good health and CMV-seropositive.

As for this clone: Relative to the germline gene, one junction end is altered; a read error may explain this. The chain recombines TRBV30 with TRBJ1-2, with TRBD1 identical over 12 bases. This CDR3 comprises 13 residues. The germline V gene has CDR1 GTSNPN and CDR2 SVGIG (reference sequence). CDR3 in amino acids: CAWRGTGGYRYTF. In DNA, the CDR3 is TGTGCCTGGAGGGGGACAGGGGGCTATCGCTACACCTTC.

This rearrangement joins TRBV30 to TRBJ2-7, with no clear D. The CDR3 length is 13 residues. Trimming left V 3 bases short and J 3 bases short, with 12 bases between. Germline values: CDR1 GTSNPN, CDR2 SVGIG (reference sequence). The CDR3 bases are TGTGCCTGGAGCGTCGACACCAACTACGAGCAGTACTTC. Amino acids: CAWSVDTNYEQYF.

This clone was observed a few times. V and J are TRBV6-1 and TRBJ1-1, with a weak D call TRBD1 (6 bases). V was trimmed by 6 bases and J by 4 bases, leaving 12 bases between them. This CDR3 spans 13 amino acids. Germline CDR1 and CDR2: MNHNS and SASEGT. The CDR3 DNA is TGTGCCAGCAGGGCAGGGGAGGGCACTGAAGCTTTCTTT. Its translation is CASRAGEGTEAFF.

CDR3 region: CASSISGEETQYF. CDR3 bases: TGCGCCAGCAGCATAAGCGGGGAAGAGACCCAGTACTTC. This rearrangement joins TRBV5-1 to TRBJ2-5; 7 bases align to TRBD2. The CDR3 covers 13 residues. CDR1 is SGHRS and CDR2 is YFSETQ in the germline V gene. Germline trimming cut 4 bases from V and 3 bases from J; bases unmatched to any gene: 3.

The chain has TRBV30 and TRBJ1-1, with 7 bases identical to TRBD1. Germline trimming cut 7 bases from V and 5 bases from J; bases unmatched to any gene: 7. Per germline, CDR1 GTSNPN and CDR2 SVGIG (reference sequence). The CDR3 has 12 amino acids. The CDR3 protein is CAFLTGRTEAFF. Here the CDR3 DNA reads TGTGCCTTCCTGACAGGGAGAACTGAAGCTTTCTTT. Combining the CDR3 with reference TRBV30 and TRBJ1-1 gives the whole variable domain SQTIHQWPATLVQPVGSPLSLECTVEGTSNPNLYWYRQAAGRGLQLLFYSVGIGQISSEVPQNLSASRPQDRQFILSSKKLLLSDSGFYLCAFLTGRTEAFFGQGTRLTVV.

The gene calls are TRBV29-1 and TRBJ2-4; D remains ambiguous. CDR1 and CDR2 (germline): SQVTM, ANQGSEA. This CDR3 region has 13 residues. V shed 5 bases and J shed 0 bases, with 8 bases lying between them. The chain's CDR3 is CSVKLQAKNIQYF. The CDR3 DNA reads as TGCAGCGTTAAGCTGCAAGCCAAAAACATTCAGTACTTC.

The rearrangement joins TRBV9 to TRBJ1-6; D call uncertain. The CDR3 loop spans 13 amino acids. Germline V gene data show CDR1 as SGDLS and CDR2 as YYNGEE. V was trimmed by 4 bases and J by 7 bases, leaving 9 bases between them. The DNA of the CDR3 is TGTGCCAGCAGCCTTAACCAGAATTCACCCCTCCACTTT. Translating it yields CASSLNQNSPLHF.

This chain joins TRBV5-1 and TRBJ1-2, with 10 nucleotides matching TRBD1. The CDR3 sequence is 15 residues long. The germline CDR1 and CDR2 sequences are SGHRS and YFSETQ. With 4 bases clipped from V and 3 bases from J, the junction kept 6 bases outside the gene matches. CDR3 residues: CASSPDGQGDYGYTF. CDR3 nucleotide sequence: TGCGCCAGCAGCCCCGATGGACAGGGGGACTATGGCTACACCTTC.

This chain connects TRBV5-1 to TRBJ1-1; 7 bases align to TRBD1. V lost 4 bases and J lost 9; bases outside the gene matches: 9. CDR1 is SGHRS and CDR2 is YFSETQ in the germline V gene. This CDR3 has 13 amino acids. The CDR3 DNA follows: TGCGCCAGCAGCCCGGACAGGAAAGAACAAGCTTTCTTT. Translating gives CASSPDRKEQAFF.

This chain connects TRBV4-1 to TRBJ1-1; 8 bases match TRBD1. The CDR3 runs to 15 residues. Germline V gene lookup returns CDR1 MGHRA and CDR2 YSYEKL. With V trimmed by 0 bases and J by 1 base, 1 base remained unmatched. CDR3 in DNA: TGCGCCAGCAGCCAAGACAGGGGGCAGAACACTGAAGCTTTCTTT. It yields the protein CASSQDRGQNTEAFF.

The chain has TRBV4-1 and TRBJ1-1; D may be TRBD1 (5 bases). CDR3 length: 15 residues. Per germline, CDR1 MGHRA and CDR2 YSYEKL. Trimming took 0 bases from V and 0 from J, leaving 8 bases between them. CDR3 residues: CASSQEKGLNTEAFF. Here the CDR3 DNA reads TGCGCCAGCAGCCAAGAGAAGGGGTTGAACACTGAAGCTTTCTTT.

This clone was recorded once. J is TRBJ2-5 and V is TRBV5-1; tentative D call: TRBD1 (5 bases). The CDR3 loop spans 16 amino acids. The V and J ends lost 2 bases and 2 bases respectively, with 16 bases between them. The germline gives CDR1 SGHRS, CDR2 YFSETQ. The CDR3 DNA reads TGCGCCAGCAGCTTCTCAGGGCAGGGTCGACAAGAGACCCAGTACTTC. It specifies CASSFSGQGRQETQYF.

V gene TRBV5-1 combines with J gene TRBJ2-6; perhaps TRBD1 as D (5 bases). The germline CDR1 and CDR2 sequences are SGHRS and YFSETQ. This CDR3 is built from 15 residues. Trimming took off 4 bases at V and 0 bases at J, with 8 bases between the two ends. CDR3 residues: CASSAQDSGANVLTF. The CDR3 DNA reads TGCGCCAGCAGCGCACAGGACTCTGGGGCCAACGTCCTGACTTTC.

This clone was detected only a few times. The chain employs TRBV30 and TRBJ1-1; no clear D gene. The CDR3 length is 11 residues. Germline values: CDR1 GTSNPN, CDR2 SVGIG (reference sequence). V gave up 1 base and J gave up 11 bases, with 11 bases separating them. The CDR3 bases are TGTGCCTGGAGTGGTAGTTCGGGGGCTTTCTTT. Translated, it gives CAWSGSSGAFF.

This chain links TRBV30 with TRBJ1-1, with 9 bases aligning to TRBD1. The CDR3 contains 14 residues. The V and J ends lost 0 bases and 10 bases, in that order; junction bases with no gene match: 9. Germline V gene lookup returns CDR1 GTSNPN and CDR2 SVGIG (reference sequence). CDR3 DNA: TGTGCCTGGAGTGTACCCGACAGGGGGGGTCTAGCTTTCTTT. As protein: CAWSVPDRGGLAFF.

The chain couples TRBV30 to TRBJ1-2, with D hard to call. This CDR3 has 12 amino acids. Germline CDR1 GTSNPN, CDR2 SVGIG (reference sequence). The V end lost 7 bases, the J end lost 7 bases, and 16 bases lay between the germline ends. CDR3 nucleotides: TGTGCCTCGGCGATCGGAGGCGGTGGCTACACCTTC. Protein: CASAIGGGGYTF.

CDR3 nucleotides: TGTGCCAGTAGTATAGACACAGGGACGTATGGCTACACCTTC. Encoded protein: CASSIDTGTYGYTF. The rearrangement links TRBV19 to TRBJ1-2, with D tentatively TRBD1 (6 bases). The germline CDR1 and CDR2 sequences are LNHDA and SQIVND (reference sequence). The CDR3 runs 14 residues. The ends were cut back, 0 bases at V and 5 bases at J, with 10 bases in the middle.

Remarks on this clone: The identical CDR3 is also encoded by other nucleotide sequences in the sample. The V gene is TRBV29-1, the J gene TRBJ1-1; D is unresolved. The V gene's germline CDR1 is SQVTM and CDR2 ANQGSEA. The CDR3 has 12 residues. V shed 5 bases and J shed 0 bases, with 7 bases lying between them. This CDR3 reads CSVTGMNTEAFF. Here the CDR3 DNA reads TGCAGCGTTACCGGTATGAACACTGAAGCTTTCTTT.